Listed below are T cell receptor beta chains from one sample, sequenced in a study of cytomegalovirus exposure and HLA in healthy donors. Produced via immunoSEQ multiplex PCR; TCRdb's table is partial and in-frame only. The table records 120,000 or so clones, approximately 84% of them present only once. Sequencing input: PBMCs. Receptors were obtained from a man aged 35-49 years in good health and CMV-seronegative. Both conserved end residues are part of each CDR3. D genes are given only for firm matches. Clone size is not always given. Where it is, it says once, few, many or a class for expanded clones.

>TRBJ2-1|TRBD1|once|TRBV6-5
CASSWDSYNEQFF
TGTGCCAGCAGTTGGGACAGCTACAATGAGCAGTTCTTC
>TRBJ1-2|TRBD1|NA|TRBV19
CASSIDNRRDRGRRSFGYTF
TGTGCCAGTAGTATAGATAATAGAAGGGACAGGGGGCGAAGATCCTTCGGCTACACCTTC
>TRBJ2-6|TRBD1|NA|TRBV7-3
CASSSPRTGTASGANVLTF
TGTGCCAGCAGCTCGCCTCGGACAGGTACCGCGTCTGGGGCCAACGTCCTGACTTTC
>TRBJ1-4|NA|NA|TRBV6-1
CASSESVAGRVVGEKLFF
TGTGCCAGCAGTGAATCGGTGGCGGGTAGGGTGGTGGGAGAAAAACTGTTTTTT
>TRBJ1-1|NA|NA|TRBV7-2
CASAGQPGYTEAFF
TGTGCCAGCGCCGGACAGCCCGGCTACACTGAAGCTTTCTTT
>TRBJ1-1|NA|NA|TRBV20-1
CSARDPPMQFF
TGCAGTGCTAGAGATCCCCCTATGCAATTCTTT
>TRBJ1-6|NA|NA|TRBV6-6
CASSRTGRPLHF
TGTGCCAGCAGCCGAACAGGGAGACCCCTCCACTTT
>TRBJ2-7|TRBD1|NA|TRBV19
CASPPKDRGLHEQYF
TGTGCCAGTCCCCCCAAGGACAGGGGGCTACACGAGCAGTACTTC
>TRBJ1-1|TRBD1|NA|TRBV7-2
CASSRTGGNTEAFF
TGTGCCAGCAGCCGAACAGGGGGCAACACTGAAGCTTTCTTT
>TRBJ1-4|TRBD1|NA|TRBV4-2
CASSQDGTGATNEKLFF
TGTGCCAGCAGCCAAGATGGGACAGGAGCAACTAATGAAAAACTGTTTTTT
>TRBJ2-6|NA|NA|TRBV14
CASSPPPRAGANVLTF
TGTGCCAGCAGCCCCCCGCCCCGGGCTGGGGCCAACGTCCTGACTTTC
>TRBJ2-1|TRBD2|few|TRBV7-9
CASSLGEGTSVIYNEQFF
TGTGCCAGCAGCTTGGGAGAGGGGACTAGCGTTATCTACAATGAGCAGTTCTTC
>TRBJ1-2|NA|NA|TRBV30
CALSGYTF
TGTGCCTTGTCGGGCTACACCTTC
>TRBJ1-1|NA|NA|TRBV15
CATSRDYMNTEAFF
TGTGCCACCAGCAGAGATTACATGAACACTGAAGCTTTCTTT
>TRBJ1-1|NA|NA|TRBV6-5
CASSYFRGGEAEAFF
TGTGCCAGCAGTTACTTTAGGGGGGGGGAGGCTGAAGCTTTCTTT
>TRBJ1-1|NA|NA|TRBV7-8
CASSSDRTNTEAFF
TGTGCCAGCAGCTCGGACAGAACTAACACTGAAGCTTTCTTT
>TRBJ1-1|TRBD1|NA|TRBV5-4
CASSTGGTEAFF
TGTGCCAGCAGCACAGGGGGTACTGAAGCTTTCTTT
>TRBJ2-3|NA|NA|TRBV6-6
CASSARDSTDTQYF
TGTGCCAGCAGCGCCAGGGACTCCACAGATACGCAGTATTTT
>TRBJ1-1|TRBD1|NA|TRBV5-6
CASSSWTGVAFF
TGTGCCAGCAGCTCCTGGACAGGGGTAGCTTTCTTT
>TRBJ1-5|NA|NA|TRBV7-2
CASSPTLAGQPQHF
TGTGCCAGCAGCCCCACTCTCGCAGGGCAGCCCCAGCATTTT
>TRBJ1-5|TRBD1|NA|TRBV28
CASSLFRGRNQPQHF
TGTGCCAGCAGCTTATTCAGGGGGCGAAATCAGCCCCAGCATTTT
>TRBJ2-7|TRBD1|NA|TRBV7-2
CASQTGAKERYEQYF
TGTGCCAGCCAAACAGGGGCTAAGGAGAGGTACGAGCAGTACTTC
>TRBJ1-2|TRBD1|NA|TRBV5-8
CASIRQGRILGGYTF
TGTGCCAGCATAAGACAGGGAAGGATTTTGGGTGGCTACACCTTC
>TRBJ1-2|TRBD1|few|TRBV27
CASSLTGTQGYTF
TGTGCCAGCAGTTTGACAGGGACGCAGGGCTACACCTTC
>TRBJ2-7|NA|NA|TRBV5-1
CASSSRTSSYEQYF
TGCGCCAGCAGCTCTAGGACTTCCTCCTACGAGCAGTACTTC
>TRBJ2-4|NA|NA|TRBV5-1
CASSTAGGTKNIQYF
TGCGCCAGCAGCACGGCCGGGGGTACCAAAAACATTCAGTACTTC
>TRBJ1-1|NA|few|TRBV28
CASRLGDSEAFF
TGTGCCAGCAGGCTCGGGGATTCTGAAGCTTTCTTT
>TRBJ2-7|NA|NA|TRBV29-1
CSVEAPSYEQYF
TGCAGCGTTGAAGCTCCCTCCTACGAGCAGTACTTC